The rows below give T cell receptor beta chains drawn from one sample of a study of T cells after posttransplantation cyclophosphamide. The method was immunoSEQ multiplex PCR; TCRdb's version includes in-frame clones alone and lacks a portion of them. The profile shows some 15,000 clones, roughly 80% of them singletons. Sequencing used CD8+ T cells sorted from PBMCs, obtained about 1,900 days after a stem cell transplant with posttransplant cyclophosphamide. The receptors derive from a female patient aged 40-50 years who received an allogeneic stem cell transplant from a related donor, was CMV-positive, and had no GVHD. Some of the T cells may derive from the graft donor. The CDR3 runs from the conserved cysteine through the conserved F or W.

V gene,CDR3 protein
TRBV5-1,CASKQQNTGELFF
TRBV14,CASSQETGGRDTQYF
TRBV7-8,CASSIKHRGSGELFF
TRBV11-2,CASSSVRGDSHSGANVLTF
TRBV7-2,CASNPGVRGQPQHF
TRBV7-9,CASSAPGQAYNEQFF
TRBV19,CASSSIVSSGGTEAFF
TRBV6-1,CATWDRGTEAFF
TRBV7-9,CASSRGNGHPNTGELFF
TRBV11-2,CASSLDPTALYNEQFF
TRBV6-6,CASRPVGRNQPQHF
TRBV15,CATSRDQSTDTQYF
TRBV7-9,CASSLVGKKAGAYNEQFF
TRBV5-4,CASSLGQGATGELFF
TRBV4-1,CASSQVGQGSPEAFF
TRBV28,CASSFGTGTVVYEQYF
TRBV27,CASSAWTSGGWGETQYF
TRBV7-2,CASSFYLGTSYEAFF
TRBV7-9,CASSFPQGDTIYF
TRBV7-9,CASSLAGQSTDTQYF
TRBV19,CASSIDPLAGEYGRTDTQYF
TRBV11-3,CASSLSSGGPPNTQYF
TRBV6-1,CASSEARLAGADREHRGAVF
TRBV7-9,CASSLEFGTGPTQETQYF
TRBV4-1,CASSQRSIAGELFF
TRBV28,CASSPFRGQPQHF
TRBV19,CATLRRENTEAFF